This T cell receptor (beta chain) originates from a study of blood T cell repertoires in COVID-19. For the study at large: Whether acute or convalescent, the COVID-19 samples came from the United States, Italy and Spain. Sources were T cells, B-cell-depleted T cells, or PBMCs; the material itself was cDNA or gDNA.

With 3 bases clipped from V and 6 bases from J, the junction kept 5 bases outside the gene matches. Germline V gene sequence: CDR1 SGHRS, CDR2 YFSETQ. The CDR3 length is 13 residues. In the original analysis: By means of reference gene primer amplification, nucleated cell counts were estimated. Assay: immunoSEQ multiplex PCR; the TCRdb copy retains only in-frame clones and omits some. V and J calls and clone size come straight from that table; D and trimming were deduced from the DNA. This sample has about 140,000 clones, with approximately 90% found just once. During active infection, Seattle patients enrolled and were then monitored through disease.

This chain links TRBV5-1 with TRBJ1-2; 7 nucleotides align to TRBD1. The sequenced sample was peripheral blood. This receptor was taken from a human donor with COVID-19, enrolled during active disease. The donor label of this sample is uncertain. The CDR3 bases are TGCGCCAGCAGCTCTCAGGGGGAGCATGGCTACACCTTC. This encodes CASSSQGEHGYTF.